This T cell receptor (beta chain) derives from a study of blood T cells in healthy people across ages. Study-level points and caveats: Estimates drawn from one million T cells were deemed to understate diversity. Without sorted subsets, naive and antigen-experienced compartments could not be conclusively compared. It was the long-lived donors that had more naive CD4+ cells and higher diversity than aged donors. While age rose, TCR beta diversity per million T cells dropped in a roughly linear way.

Through a sample-barcoded 5' primer and a J-beta primer mix, a second PCR was run for 7 to 11 cycles. TCRdb analysed the 5' RACE reads with MiXCR anew, one entry per CDR3 protein. The sample carries about 1,500,000 distinct CDR3 sequences, around 39% recorded once. Notes on this clonotype: Its cognate antigen is unknown.

The source material was blood. The TCR originated in a woman younger than 35 in good health.

CDR3 sequence: CASSPKAGVNTEAFF. As DNA, the CDR3 is TGTGCCAGCAGCCCGAAGGCCGGGGTGAACACTGAAGCTTTCTTT. The chain recombines TRBV7-9 with TRBJ1-1; D not resolved. This CDR3 is 15 amino acids long. CDR1 is SEHNR and CDR2 is FQNEAQ in the germline V gene (reference sequence). The V end was cut by 5 bases, the J end by 0 bases, with 13 bases between.